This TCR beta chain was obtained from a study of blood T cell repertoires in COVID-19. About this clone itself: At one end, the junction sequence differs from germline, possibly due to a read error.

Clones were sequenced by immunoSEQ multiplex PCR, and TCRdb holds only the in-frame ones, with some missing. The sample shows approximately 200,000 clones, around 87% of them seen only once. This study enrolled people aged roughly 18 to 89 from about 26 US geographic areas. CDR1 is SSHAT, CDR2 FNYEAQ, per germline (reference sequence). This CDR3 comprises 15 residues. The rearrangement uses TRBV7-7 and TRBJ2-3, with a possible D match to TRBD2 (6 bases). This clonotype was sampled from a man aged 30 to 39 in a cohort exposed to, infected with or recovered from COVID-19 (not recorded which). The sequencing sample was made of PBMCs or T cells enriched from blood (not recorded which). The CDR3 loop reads CASSPRRESTDTQYF. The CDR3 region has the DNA TGTGCTAGCAGCCCCAGGCGGGAAAGCACAGATACGCAGTATTTT.